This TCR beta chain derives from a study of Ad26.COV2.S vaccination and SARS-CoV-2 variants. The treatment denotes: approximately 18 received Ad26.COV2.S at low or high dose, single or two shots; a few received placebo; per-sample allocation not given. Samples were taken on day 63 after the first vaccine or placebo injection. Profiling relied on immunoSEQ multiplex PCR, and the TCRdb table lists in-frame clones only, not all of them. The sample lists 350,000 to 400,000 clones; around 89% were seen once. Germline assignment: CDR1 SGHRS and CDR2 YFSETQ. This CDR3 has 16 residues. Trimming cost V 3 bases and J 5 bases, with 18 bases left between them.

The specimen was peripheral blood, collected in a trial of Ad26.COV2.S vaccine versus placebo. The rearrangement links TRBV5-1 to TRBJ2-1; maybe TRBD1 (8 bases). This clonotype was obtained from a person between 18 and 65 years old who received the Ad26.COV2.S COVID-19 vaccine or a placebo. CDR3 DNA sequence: TGCGCCAGCAGCTCTTGGGGGGGACAGGAGAACAATGAGCAGTTCTTC. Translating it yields CASSSWGGQENNEQFF.